These 18 T cell receptor beta chains were sequenced from one sample in a study of T-cell reconstitution after alpha-beta-depleted transplantation in children. The TCRbeta library incorporated unique molecular identifiers. TCRdb recomputed calls from the PCR reads with MiXCR, one row per CDR3 protein. This sample has approximately 120,000 distinct CDR3 sequences, with 8.5% to 10% found just once. The sequences come from PBMCs, mostly from graft donor cells, collected 180 days after TCRalphabeta/CD19-depleted stem cell transplant. The receptors stem from a girl younger than two who had a stem cell transplant for combined immunodeficiency, so the T cells may come from the graft donor.

V and J are TRBV5-1 and TRBJ2-3; D ambiguous. V shed 4 bases and J shed 0 bases, with 12 bases lying between them. The CDR3 extends over 15 amino acids. Germline loops: CDR1 SGHRS, CDR2 YFSETQ. CDR3: CASSTQPSSTDTQYF. CDR3 sequence (DNA): TGCGCCAGCAGCACGCAACCTTCTAGCACAGATACGCAGTATTTT.

This clonotype was observed a few times. The chain combines TRBV6-1 with TRBJ2-7; 9 bases align to TRBD2. V was pared by 4 bases and J by 1 base, with 5 bases of the junction left unmatched. The CDR3 contains 15 residues. Germline V gene lookup returns CDR1 MNHNS and CDR2 SASEGT. CDR3 amino acids: CASSVGLAGSYEQYF. The CDR3 DNA reads as TGTGCCAGCAGTGTAGGGCTAGCGGGATCCTACGAGCAGTACTTC.

This clonotype was counted a few times. The chain couples TRBV12-3 or TRBV12-4 to TRBJ2-7; D unclear. V lost 5 bases, J lost 2 bases, and 13 bases lay in between. The CDR3 is 14 residues long. In nucleotides, the CDR3 is TGTGCCAGCAGTCCGAGGACCGAACCCTACGAGCAGTACTTC. Translation gives CASSPRTEPYEQYF.

This clonotype was seen many times. The chain links TRBV20-1 to TRBJ2-4; TRBD2 agrees at 9 bases. Germline V gene sequence: CDR1 DFQATT, CDR2 SNEGSKA (reference sequence). V shed 7 bases and J 0 bases; nucleotides not matched to a gene: 10. This CDR3 comprises 16 residues. The CDR3 sequence is CSVGREGIVAKNIQYF. The CDR3 nucleotides are TGCAGTGTGGGGCGGGAGGGCATAGTAGCCAAAAACATTCAGTACTTC.

This clonotype was recorded a few times. This chain uses TRBV20-1 with TRBJ1-1; D ambiguous. The CDR3 loop spans 11 amino acids. Germline V gives CDR1 DFQATT, CDR2 SNEGSKA (reference sequence). Trimming left V 5 bases short and J 6 bases short, with 10 bases between. CDR3 DNA: TGCAGTGCTCAGAGGTTGGCTGAAGCTTTCTTT. This translates into CSAQRLAEAFF.

This clonotype was picked up many times. The rearrangement links TRBV5-1 to TRBJ2-3; TRBD2 aligns across 13 bases. The CDR3 runs to 19 residues. Germline lookup yields CDR1 SGHRS and CDR2 YFSETQ. V gave up 0 bases and J gave up 1 base; unmatched junction bases: 8. For the CDR3, the DNA is TGCGCCAGCAGCTTGGCCTTGGGACTAGCGGGAAAGGGCACAGATACGCAGTATTTT. Amino acid sequence: CASSLALGLAGKGTDTQYF.

This chain uses TRBV18 with TRBJ2-7; D is perhaps TRBD2 (6 bases). The CDR3 contains 14 residues. Trimming removed 3 bases at V and 0 bases at J, with 9 bases between. The V gene's germline CDR1 is KGHSH and CDR2 LQKENI. The DNA for the CDR3 is TGTGCCAGCTCACCGGGACTCATCTCCTACGAGCAGTACTTC. This codes for CASSPGLISYEQYF.

The chain employs TRBV5-4 and TRBJ2-6; D perhaps matches TRBD2 (7 bases). This CDR3 has 17 amino acids. The V and J ends lost 2 bases and 4 bases respectively, with 16 bases between them. In germline, CDR1 is SGHNT, CDR2 YYREEE (reference sequence). Here the CDR3 DNA reads TGTGCCAGCAGCTTATGGGGGGGCTGGGAAGGGGCCAACGTCCTGACTTTC. It translates to CASSLWGGWEGANVLTF.

This clonotype occurred a few times. J is TRBJ2-7 and V is TRBV27; 10 nucleotides align to TRBD1. The CDR3 runs 17 residues. Germline CDR1 and CDR2: MNHEY and SMNVEV (reference sequence). Germline trimming cut 2 bases from V and 4 bases from J; bases unmatched to any gene: 11. The CDR3 nucleotides are TGTGCCAGCAGTTTACGGCGACTACGGGACAGGGGTTACGAGCAGTACTTC. The encoded protein is CASSLRRLRDRGYEQYF.

J is TRBJ2-2 and V is TRBV7-2, with D uncertain. Germline lookup yields CDR1 SGHTA and CDR2 FQGNSA. This CDR3 has 15 residues. V lost 4 bases and J 1 base, leaving 10 bases between the germline ends. The CDR3 bases are TGTGCCAGCAGCTCGGTCCGAGGGAACACCGGGGAGCTGTTTTTT. It encodes CASSSVRGNTGELFF.

Comments on this clonotype: One junction end disagrees with the germline gene, perhaps due to a read error. The chain joins TRBV12-3 or TRBV12-4 to TRBJ2-1; D is perhaps TRBD1 or TRBD2 (5 bases each). The CDR3 sequence is 17 residues long. CDR3 nucleotides: TGTACCAGCAGTTTAGCCAGAGGGGCTGGGTCCTACAATGAGCAGTTCTTC. Its protein is CTSSLARGAGSYNEQFF.

This clonotype was counted a few times. The chain combines TRBV7-2 with TRBJ1-1, with 8 bases lining up with TRBD1. This CDR3 is 15 amino acids long. The ends lost 2 bases at V and 6 bases at J; junction bases unmatched: 8. Germline CDR1 is SGHTA and CDR2 is FQGNSA. The CDR3, as DNA: TGTGCCAGCAGCTTACCAGGGGGCGCATCGGCTGAAGCTTTCTTT. Protein: CASSLPGGASAEAFF. Full variable domain (remainder filled in from reference TRBV7-2 and TRBJ1-1): GAGVSQSPSNKVTEKGKDVELRCDPISGHTALYWYRQSLGQGLEFLIYFQGNSAPDKSGLPSDRFSAERTGGSVSTLTIQRTQQEDSAVYLCASSLPGGASAEAFFGQGTRLTVV.

This clonotype has at least ten counts. The chain recombines TRBV29-1 with TRBJ2-7; D perhaps matches TRBD2 (6 bases). Germline V CDR1 and CDR2: SQVTM, ANQGSEA. The ends were cut back, 5 bases at V and 6 bases at J, with 20 bases in the middle. The CDR3 consists of 14 residues. The CDR3 DNA sequence: TGCAGCGTTCGGGTTATGGCGGGGCACTCCGAGCAGTACTTC. This gives the protein CSVRVMAGHSEQYF.

V is TRBV10-3 and J is TRBJ2-2, with 11 bases matching TRBD2. The CDR3 loop spans 16 amino acids. The germline V gene encodes CDR1 ENHRY and CDR2 SYGVKD. Unmatched junction bases numbered 1, after V lost 0 bases and J lost 4 bases. The CDR3 coding sequence is TGTGCCATCAGTGAGTCTCTAGCGGGAGGCACCGGGGAGCTGTTTTTT. It codes for CAISESLAGGTGELFF.

The genes are TRBV7-2 and TRBJ2-7; D is ambiguous. V lost 8 bases and J lost 3, with 14 bases in between. This CDR3 is built from 13 residues. Germline V lookup: CDR1 SGHTA, CDR2 FQGNSA. The CDR3 sequence: CASSNGIVYEQYF. In DNA, the CDR3 is TGTGCCAGCTCCAACGGAATAGTCTACGAGCAGTACTTC.

CDR3 residues: CASSFSGARVSTGELFF. The CDR3 DNA follows: TGTGCCAGCAGCTTCTCAGGCGCTCGTGTTTCCACCGGGGAGCTGTTTTTT. The V call is TRBV7-2, the J call TRBJ2-2; no clear D. CDR3 length: 17 amino acids. Germline V gene data show CDR1 as SGHTA and CDR2 as FQGNSA. Trimming took 3 bases from V and 4 from J, leaving 18 bases between them. Filled out from reference TRBV7-2 and TRBJ2-2, the complete variable domain reads GAGVSQSPSNKVTEKGKDVELRCDPISGHTALYWYRQSLGQGLEFLIYFQGNSAPDKSGLPSDRFSAERTGGSVSTLTIQRTQQEDSAVYLCASSFSGARVSTGELFFGEGSRLTVL.

There are a few counts of this clonotype. This chain joins TRBV7-6 and TRBJ2-2; D might be TRBD1 (5 bases). This CDR3 region has 13 residues. Germline V CDR1 and CDR2: SGHVS, FNYEAQ. V lost 3 bases to trimming and J lost 5 bases, with 7 bases between them. CDR3 sequence: CASSLTVTGELFF. The CDR3 DNA reads as TGTGCCAGCAGCTTGACAGTTACCGGGGAGCTGTTTTTT.

This clonotype has only a few counts. The chain has TRBV20-1 and TRBJ1-2, with 9 nucleotides matching TRBD1. The CDR3 is made up of 15 amino acids. Trimming removed 6 bases from V and 4 bases from J; junction bases left unmatched: 12. Germline CDR1 reads DFQATT; CDR2 reads SNEGSKA (reference sequence). CDR3 sequence: CSAVGGTGWSYGYTF. The DNA for the CDR3 is TGCAGTGCAGTGGGGGGGACAGGGTGGAGCTATGGCTACACCTTC.